Presented here are 11 T cell receptor beta chains from one specimen sequenced in a study of early stage breast cancer tumors. This table comes from immunoSEQ multiplex PCR, and its TCRdb copy is limited to in-frame clones, with some not included. The sample has 25,000 to 30,000 clones; roughly 50% are singletons. The material sequenced was breast tumor tissue. The receptors come from a person between 50 and 60 years old with breast cancer.

The chain carries TRBV6-5 and TRBJ1-1, with D hard to call. The CDR3 loop spans 14 amino acids. In germline, CDR1 is MNHEY, CDR2 SVGAGI. V dropped 6 bases and J dropped 1 base, with 12 bases sitting between them. CDR3 protein: CASRNPLQNTEAFF. The CDR3 DNA is TGTGCCAGCAGAAACCCCCTTCAGAACACTGAAGCTTTCTTT.

This chain uses TRBV5-1 with TRBJ2-2; D not certain. With 4 bases removed from V and 1 base from J, the gap between germline ends came to 14 bases. The CDR3 runs to 16 residues. Germline CDR1 is SGHRS and CDR2 is YFSETQ. The CDR3 here is CASSERGLLNTGELFF. In nucleotides, the CDR3 is TGCGCCAGCAGCGAACGAGGCCTGCTGAACACCGGGGAGCTGTTTTTT. The entire variable domain, with the rest obtained from reference TRBV5-1 and TRBJ2-2, is as follows: KAGVTQTPRYLIKTRGQQVTLSCSPISGHRSVSWYQQTPGQGLQFLFEYFSETQRNKGNFPGRFSGRQFSNSRSEMNVSTLELGDSALYLCASSERGLLNTGELFFGEGSRLTVL.

This chain links TRBV7-8 with TRBJ2-7, with 7 positions matching TRBD2. V was clipped by 2 bases and J by 0 bases; unmatched bases: 1. The CDR3 consists of 14 residues. Looked up from germline, CDR1 is SGHVS and CDR2 is FQNEAQ. The chain's CDR3 is CASSLTSASYEQYF. In DNA form, the CDR3 reads TGTGCCAGCAGCTTAACTAGCGCCTCCTACGAGCAGTACTTC. Together with reference TRBV7-8 and TRBJ2-7, the CDR3 gives the full variable domain: GAGVSQSPRYKVAKRGQDVALRCDPISGHVSLFWYQQALGQGPEFLTYFQNEAQLDKSGLPSDRFFAERPEGSVSTLKIQRTQQEDSAVYLCASSLTSASYEQYFGPGTRLTVT.

This chain connects TRBV7-2 to TRBJ1-1; D not certain. Trimming pared 4 bases from V and 1 base from J, leaving 13 bases between. This CDR3 contains 15 residues. Germline values: CDR1 SGHTA, CDR2 FQGNSA. The CDR3 reads CASSSGSGRNTEAFF. CDR3 in DNA: TGTGCCAGCAGCTCGGGGTCGGGGAGGAACACTGAAGCTTTCTTT.

The CDR3, as DNA: TGTGCCAGCAGAGAAACAGGGGAGGCCACTGAAGCTTTCTTT. Protein sequence: CASRETGEATEAFF. The chain combines TRBV6-1 with TRBJ1-1; 7 bases align to TRBD1. This CDR3 spans 14 amino acids. V gave up 6 bases and J gave up 4 bases; unmatched junction bases: 8. Germline V gene data show CDR1 as MNHNS and CDR2 as SASEGT.

The rearrangement uses TRBV5-1 and TRBJ2-5, with D perhaps assigned TRBD1 or TRBD2 (5 bases each). The CDR3 consists of 16 residues. Trimming removed 1 base from V and 1 base from J, with 14 bases in between. The V gene's germline CDR1 is SGHRS and CDR2 YFSETQ. In nucleotides, the CDR3 is TGCGCCAGCAGCTTGATCCGGGGTGGGGGCCAAGAGACCCAGTACTTC. Translated, it gives CASSLIRGGGQETQYF.

CDR3 sequence reads: CASSFSGSQGYNEQFF. The CDR3 bases are TGTGCCAGCAGCTTTAGCGGGAGTCAGGGGTACAATGAGCAGTTCTTC. This chain uses TRBV7-2 with TRBJ2-1; TRBD2 matches at 9 bases. Unmatched junction bases numbered 7, after V lost 3 bases and J lost 4 bases. In germline, CDR1 is SGHTA, CDR2 FQGNSA. The CDR3 loop spans 16 amino acids.

This clone was seen only a few times. The chain is built from TRBV7-8 and TRBJ2-7; 9 positions match TRBD2. The CDR3 runs 14 residues. Trimming took 5 bases from V and 5 from J; bases not matched to a gene: 7. Germline V gives CDR1 SGHVS, CDR2 FQNEAQ. The CDR3 DNA reads as TGTGCCAGCAGCCCTCGGCAGCGGGAGGACGAGCAGTACTTC. Its protein product is CASSPRQREDEQYF. The full variable domain, with the rest looked up from reference TRBV7-8 and TRBJ2-7, is GAGVSQSPRYKVAKRGQDVALRCDPISGHVSLFWYQQALGQGPEFLTYFQNEAQLDKSGLPSDRFFAERPEGSVSTLKIQRTQQEDSAVYLCASSPRQREDEQYFGPGTRLTVT.

This clone was picked up a small number of times. This rearrangement joins TRBV7-9 to TRBJ2-3, with 8 nucleotides matching TRBD2. This CDR3 is 17 amino acids long. Germline V gene lookup returns CDR1 SEHNR and CDR2 FQNEAQ (reference sequence). Trimming cost V 1 base and J 1 base; bases outside gene matches: 7. The CDR3 protein is CASSLDWLAGRTDTQYF. The CDR3 DNA reads as TGTGCCAGCAGCTTAGATTGGCTAGCGGGTCGCACAGATACGCAGTATTTT.

The chain carries TRBV7-8 and TRBJ1-3; 9 bases are a match to TRBD1. In germline, CDR1 is SGHVS, CDR2 FQNEAQ. The V segment lost 5 bases and the J segment 4 bases; nucleotides outside the gene matches: 9. This CDR3 contains 16 residues. CDR3: CASSQRDREWGNTIYF. In nucleotides, the CDR3 is TGTGCCAGCAGCCAAAGGGACAGGGAATGGGGAAACACCATATATTTT. The complete variable domain, with remaining parts taken from reference TRBV7-8 and TRBJ1-3, reads GAGVSQSPRYKVAKRGQDVALRCDPISGHVSLFWYQQALGQGPEFLTYFQNEAQLDKSGLPSDRFFAERPEGSVSTLKIQRTQQEDSAVYLCASSQRDREWGNTIYFGEGSWLTVV.

DNA for the CDR3: TGTGCCAGCAGTTTAATTTCGGGAGTCACTGAAGCTTTCTTT. Protein: CASSLISGVTEAFF. V is TRBV27 and J is TRBJ1-1, with D uncertain. The CDR3 loop spans 14 amino acids. The ends were cut back, 2 bases at V and 4 bases at J, with 11 bases in the middle. Germline V gene sequence: CDR1 MNHEY, CDR2 SMNVEV (reference sequence).